The rows below give T cell receptor beta chains drawn from one sample of a study of cytotoxic CD8 clonotypes in ibrutinib-treated CLL. Sequencing was performed with immunoSEQ multiplex PCR; in TCRdb, only in-frame clones are kept and a portion is missing. The profile covers approximately 280,000 clones, with roughly four fifths appearing a single time and around 5.3% taken by the ten largest. The sample consisted of PBMCs, taken at disease progression, from a patient treated with ibrutinib. These TCRs come from a human donor with chronic lymphocytic leukemia. The CDR3 runs from the conserved cysteine through the conserved F or W. For some rows the clone size is stated as once, few or many, or as a class when expanded; others skip it.

v_gene: TRBV27; j_gene: TRBJ2-2; abundance: few; CDR3aa: CASSLGTTGELFF
v_gene: TRBV4-1; j_gene: TRBJ1-2; abundance: NA; CDR3aa: CASSQVPKRGYTF
v_gene: TRBV19; j_gene: TRBJ2-5; abundance: NA; CDR3aa: CASSTDHQETQYF
v_gene: TRBV5-1; j_gene: TRBJ1-2; abundance: NA; CDR3aa: CASSLAPGQGFHGYTF
v_gene: TRBV18; j_gene: TRBJ2-5; abundance: NA; CDR3aa: CASSPGNYQETQYF
v_gene: TRBV7-8; j_gene: TRBJ2-7; abundance: NA; CDR3aa: CASSFRASGGYEQYF
v_gene: TRBV7-2; j_gene: TRBJ2-1; abundance: once; CDR3aa: CASSHTGTSGRNEQFF
v_gene: TRBV21-1; j_gene: TRBJ1-1; abundance: few; CDR3aa: CASTPGVDYAFF
v_gene: TRBV7-2; j_gene: TRBJ1-2; abundance: NA; CDR3aa: CASSLGRQGRGYTF
v_gene: TRBV9; j_gene: TRBJ2-3; abundance: NA; CDR3aa: CASSRGTDTQYF
v_gene: TRBV5-1; j_gene: TRBJ1-3; abundance: NA; CDR3aa: CASSSGIIAGNTIYF
v_gene: TRBV7-9; j_gene: TRBJ1-4; abundance: NA; CDR3aa: CASSLVGLLSEKLFF
v_gene: TRBV19; j_gene: TRBJ2-7; abundance: NA; CDR3aa: CASSMGLAALSYEQYF
v_gene: TRBV2; j_gene: TRBJ2-7; abundance: NA; CDR3aa: CASKVRGSSSYEQYF
v_gene: TRBV6-5; j_gene: TRBJ2-7; abundance: NA; CDR3aa: CASSYPPDLGGEQYF
v_gene: TRBV2; j_gene: TRBJ2-5; abundance: NA; CDR3aa: CANQGGWETQYF
v_gene: TRBV9; j_gene: TRBJ2-1; abundance: NA; CDR3aa: CASTPGLAIYNEQFF
v_gene: TRBV27; j_gene: TRBJ2-3; abundance: once; CDR3aa: CASSLSPPTDTQYF
v_gene: TRBV28; j_gene: TRBJ2-1; abundance: NA; CDR3aa: CASSLPDRGLGGSYNEQFF
v_gene: TRBV28; j_gene: TRBJ1-5; abundance: once; CDR3aa: CASSPKGYYSNQPQHF
v_gene: TRBV6-5; j_gene: TRBJ2-1; abundance: NA; CDR3aa: CASSYPTLGGWNEQFF
v_gene: TRBV2; j_gene: TRBJ1-1; abundance: NA; CDR3aa: CASNVGMNTEAFF